These 8 T cell receptor beta chains were sequenced from one sample in a study of neurological immune-mediated disorders. TCRdb re-analysed the 5' RACE reads in MiXCR, keeping a single row per CDR3 protein. The data contain about 24,000 distinct CDR3 sequences, roughly 13% of them seen just once; the ten biggest clones take up around 15%. Sequenced: PBMCs. All receptors come from a woman between 40 and 55 years old with HTLV-1-associated myelopathy (HAM/TSP).

At least ten counts were recorded for this clonotype. The chain uses TRBV5-6 and TRBJ2-3; TRBD1 matches 9 bases. This CDR3 has 17 residues. J gave up 8 bases and V 4 bases, and 17 bases lay outside the gene matches. Germline CDR1 reads SGHDT; CDR2 reads YYEEEE. CDR3 residues: CASSLPTSGTGFGTQYF. CDR3 coding DNA: TGTGCCAGCAGCCTGCCCACCTCCGGGACAGGGTTCGGTACGCAGTATTTT. The whole variable domain, filled in from reference TRBV5-6 and TRBJ2-3, reads DAGVTQSPTHLIKTRGQQVTLRCSPKSGHDTVSWYQQALGQGPQFIFQYYEEEERQRGNFPDRFSGHQFPNYSSELNVNALLLGDSALYLCASSLPTSGTGFGTQYFGPGTRLTVL.

Turning to this clonotype: One end of the junction does not line up with germline, which may come from a read error. V and J are TRBV20-1 and TRBJ1-5; a weak D match, TRBD1 (5 bases). The CDR3 is 13 residues long. Looked up from germline, CDR1 is DFQATT and CDR2 is SNEGSKA (reference sequence). CDR3 bases: TGCAGTGCTAAAGGGGACGACAATCAGCCACAGCATTTT. Translating gives CSAKGDDNQPQHF.

In its sample, this clonotype was seen many times. This chain joins TRBV5-1 and TRBJ2-5; the match to TRBD2 covers 8 bases. This CDR3 contains 15 residues. After removal of 6 bases from V and 4 bases from J, the junction contained 11 bases not matched to a gene. Germline V gene data show CDR1 as SGHRS and CDR2 as YFSETQ. The CDR3 loop reads CASTPGGLRGETQYF. In DNA, the CDR3 is TGCGCCAGCACCCCGGGAGGGTTGAGAGGAGAGACCCAGTACTTC. Full variable domain (remainder filled in from reference TRBV5-1 and TRBJ2-5): KAGVTQTPRYLIKTRGQQVTLSCSPISGHRSVSWYQQTPGQGLQFLFEYFSETQRNKGNFPGRFSGRQFSNSRSEMNVSTLELGDSALYLCASTPGGLRGETQYFGPGTRLLVL.

This clonotype is categorized as medium-sized. The chain uses TRBV20-1 and TRBJ1-1, with 8 bases lining up with TRBD1. The CDR3 is 14 residues long. Germline V gene lookup returns CDR1 DFQATT and CDR2 SNEGSKA (reference sequence). V trimming: 6 bases; J trimming: 1 base; junction bases outside the gene matches: 7. CDR3 region: CSAIRTGSNTEAFF. CDR3 bases: TGCAGTGCGATAAGGACAGGGTCGAACACTGAAGCTTTCTTT.

This clonotype was seen at least ten times. The V and J genes are TRBV20-1 and TRBJ2-3; 8 positions agree with TRBD2. The CDR3 has 16 residues. V was clipped by 6 bases and J by 2 bases; unmatched bases: 13. CDR1 DFQATT and CDR2 SNEGSKA come from the germline V gene (reference sequence). The CDR3 loop is CSAIPRTSTYTDTQYF. CDR3 in DNA: TGCAGTGCAATCCCGAGGACTAGCACCTACACAGATACGCAGTATTTT.

This clonotype was picked up many times. This chain connects TRBV6-5 to TRBJ1-5; the D gene is possibly TRBD1 (6 bases). The CDR3 consists of 16 residues. The V gene's germline CDR1 is MNHEY and CDR2 SVGAGI. Trimming removed 6 bases from V and 7 bases from J, with 22 bases in between. Here the CDR3 DNA reads TGTGCCAGCAGCGAGGGGGGGCGAGGATCGGGCCAGCCCCAGCATTTT. As protein: CASSEGGRGSGQPQHF.

The table lists this clonotype with many counts. The chain recombines TRBV6-1 with TRBJ1-2, with D perhaps matching TRBD1 (6 bases). V lost 0 bases and J 4 bases, leaving 15 bases between the germline ends. This CDR3 comprises 16 residues. Per germline, CDR1 MNHNS and CDR2 SASEGT. The CDR3 loop reads CASSEARGTIGYGYTF. In nucleotides, the CDR3 is TGTGCCAGCAGTGAAGCGCGGGGGACAATAGGCTATGGCTACACCTTC.

This clonotype was counted ten times or more. The J gene is TRBJ2-7, the V gene TRBV20-1, with 7 nucleotides matching TRBD1. The CDR3 consists of 12 residues. Trimming took 6 bases from V and 3 from J; bases not matched to a gene: 5. Germline V CDR1 and CDR2: DFQATT, SNEGSKA (reference sequence). The CDR3 region is CSAQGQYYEQYF. The CDR3 nucleotides are TGCAGTGCCCAGGGACAGTACTACGAGCAGTACTTC.